The 22 T cell receptor beta chains reported below all come from one sample, sequenced in a study of T cells expressing NK-cell markers. TCRdb reprocessed the 5' RACE reads and keeps a single row for each CDR3 protein, giving no DNA. Its listing shows about 540,000 distinct CDR3 sequences. The specimen sequenced was blood T cells: a sorted CD56 or NKG2C T cell subset, CD4+ or CD8+ T cells, or bulk PBMC T cells (not recorded which). These receptors came from a man aged 18-30 years in good health.

This chain links TRBV10-2 with TRBJ2-3; the TCRdb D gene call, TRBD1, has no DNA to confirm it. CDR3 length: 14 residues. The germline CDR1 and CDR2 sequences are WSHSY and SAAADI. The CDR3 protein is CASAPGGGPDTQYF.

The gene calls are TRBV3-1 and TRBJ2-3; as DNA is missing, the TRBD2 call by TCRdb cannot be tested. This CDR3 contains 18 residues. Germline assignment: CDR1 LGHDT and CDR2 YNNKEL (reference sequence). This chain's CDR3 is CASSQKKPGLANQDTQYF.

Here the CDR3 reads CASTRWNRGRYEQYF. The chain recombines TRBV12-3 or TRBV12-4 with TRBJ2-7; the TCRdb call, TRBD1, lacks DNA for checking. There are 15 residues in the CDR3.

The V and J genes are TRBV5-1 and TRBJ1-1; TCRdb names TRBD1, which stays unverified in the absence of DNA. CDR3 length: 16 residues. The germline CDR1 and CDR2 sequences are SGHRS and YFSETQ. CDR3 in amino acids: CASSSDMRGAGTEAFF.

The chain combines TRBV14 with TRBJ1-1. Germline values: CDR1 SGHDN, CDR2 FVKESK. The CDR3 is 14 residues long. This chain's CDR3 is CASSPPTAFAEAFF.

The rearrangement links TRBV27 to TRBJ2-2; without DNA, the TCRdb call of TRBD1 cannot be checked. The germline V gene encodes CDR1 MNHEY and CDR2 SMNVEV (reference sequence). The CDR3 extends over 15 amino acids. The CDR3 protein is CASSPTGFPTGELFF.

V and J are TRBV27 and TRBJ2-7. CDR3 length: 16 amino acids. Germline CDR1 reads MNHEY; CDR2 reads SMNVEV (reference sequence). CDR3 protein: CASSLGQPLTAYEQYF.

This rearrangement joins TRBV5-1 to TRBJ2-1; lacking DNA, the TRBD2 call made by TCRdb goes unchecked. Germline values: CDR1 SGHRS, CDR2 YFSETQ. This CDR3 has 14 amino acids. The chain's CDR3 is CASSLAGGRGEQFF.

V and J are TRBV25-1 and TRBJ2-7; TCRdb outputs TRBD2, but without DNA this stays unchecked. The CDR3 runs to 16 residues. Germline values: CDR1 MGHDK, CDR2 SYGVNS. CDR3 loop: CASSEYGSANSYEQYF.

V is TRBV29-1 and J is TRBJ1-2; TCRdb picks TRBD1, but there is no DNA to check that call. Germline CDR1 SQVTM, CDR2 ANQGSEA. The CDR3 is 13 residues long. The CDR3 sequence: CSVVRGENYGYTF.

The rearrangement links TRBV20-1 to TRBJ2-3; TCRdb calls TRBD2, which cannot be checked without DNA. CDR1 is DFQATT, CDR2 SNEGSKA, per germline (reference sequence). The CDR3 extends over 14 amino acids. The CDR3 sequence: CSARGTTRTDTQYF.

This chain uses TRBV3-1 with TRBJ2-2; TCRdb proposes TRBD1, but this gene call is untestable without DNA. The CDR3 loop spans 17 amino acids. Germline V gives CDR1 LGHDT, CDR2 YNNKEL (reference sequence). This chain's CDR3 is CASSPRWDRANTGELFF.

The genes are TRBV6-2 or TRBV6-3 and TRBJ2-3; as DNA is missing, the TRBD1 call by TCRdb cannot be tested. Germline CDR1 is MNHEY and CDR2 is SVGEGT. This CDR3 comprises 20 residues. The CDR3 spells CASSYSRGRGGQYSTDTQYF.

The CDR3: CASSVRGEQFF. The V and J genes are TRBV9 and TRBJ2-1; TCRdb selects TRBD1, and the lack of DNA leaves this call unchecked. CDR1 and CDR2 (germline): SGDLS, YYNGEE. CDR3 length: 11 residues.

The chain recombines TRBV11-1 with TRBJ2-3. CDR3 length: 16 residues. Germline lookup yields CDR1 SGHAT and CDR2 FQDESV (reference sequence). Here the CDR3 reads CASSLVKASSTDTQYF.

This chain connects TRBV4-1 to TRBJ2-6; absent DNA, TCRdb's TRBD1 call cannot be checked. Germline V lookup: CDR1 MGHRA, CDR2 YSYEKL. The CDR3 loop spans 16 amino acids. The CDR3 loop is CASSQVGVPGANVLTF.

V gene TRBV7-2 combines with J gene TRBJ2-7; TCRdb names TRBD2, which stays unverified in the absence of DNA. There are 16 residues in the CDR3. Germline CDR1 is SGHTA and CDR2 is FQGNSA. The chain's CDR3 is CASSLGVAGGTYEQYF.

The V gene is TRBV7-2, the J gene TRBJ2-3; the TCRdb D gene call, TRBD1, has no DNA to confirm it. CDR3 length: 19 amino acids. Germline CDR1 and CDR2: SGHTA and FQGNSA. The CDR3 protein is CASSLPRVSNSPYTDTQYF.

The CDR3 sequence: CASGSVFRAPNTGELFF. The genes are TRBV6-1 and TRBJ2-2; TCRdb selects TRBD1, and the lack of DNA leaves this call unchecked. The CDR3 extends over 17 amino acids. Germline assignment: CDR1 MNHNS and CDR2 SASEGT.

This chain links TRBV9 with TRBJ1-2; absent DNA, TCRdb's TRBD1 call cannot be checked. The CDR3 is 15 amino acids. CDR1 SGDLS and CDR2 YYNGEE come from the germline V gene. The chain's CDR3 is CASSVGDRGPGGYTF.

The J gene is TRBJ2-1, the V gene TRBV10-1; TCRdb picks TRBD2, but there is no DNA to check that call. CDR3 size: 20 residues. Germline V gene data show CDR1 as WNHNN and CDR2 as SYGVQD (reference sequence). CDR3 loop: CASSPSRTSGWRASYNEQFF.

V and J are TRBV6-2 or TRBV6-3 and TRBJ2-3; checking the TCRdb D call of TRBD1 is not possible without DNA. From germline, CDR1 is MNHEY and CDR2 SVGEGT. This CDR3 has 14 residues. The CDR3: CASRGPVGADTQYF.